The source of this TCR beta chain is a study of T-cell reconstitution after alpha-beta-depleted transplantation in children (dated by TCRdb to 2016 to 2017). Looking at the study overall: Using TCR repertoire profiling, the study quantitatively followed how T-cell immune reconstitution unfolded in children after TCRalphabeta/CD19-depleted allogeneic hematopoietic cell transplantation.

The library was made by PCR. The instrument was an Illumina HiSeq 2500. TCR libraries were prepared with molecular barcoding, using unique molecular identifiers to normalize TCRbeta repertoire quantification. The raw public reads went through TCRdb reprocessing: fastp at Q25, MiXCR clone calling, in-frame beta chains kept. Every CDR3 protein is listed once, alongside the most common genes and DNA of its rows. The sample table holds about 440,000 distinct CDR3 sequences, of which over 40% were seen once. The top ten hold 25% to 30% of the sample. Concerning this clonotype itself: This receptor's antigen is unknown. The input lacks base qualities; no much larger clone sits a single base away.

Study-wide findings and limitations: Over subsequent months, a decline in hyperexpanded clone frequencies was noted, and after one year, T-cell counts and TCRbeta diversity were mostly ascribed to newly produced T cells. Apparently early alphabetaT-cell count recovery about two months after transplant reportedly relied on only several hundred rapidly expanded clones derived from non-depleted graft cells. The high TCRbeta diversity at day 60 in some patients was ascribed to recipient T cells and intrathymic progenitors that had survived conditioning.

CDR1 and CDR2 are read off the germline V gene (reference sequence) as SSHAT and FNYEAQ. At the junction V is shortened by 5 bases and J by 4 bases, with 12 bases in between. Counted from cysteine to phenylalanine, this CDR3 has 13 amino acids. Left in the record is the CDR3 DNA by itself, 39 bases read in frame from the first base. Interpreted using the paper, the treatment or condition label stands for: allogeneic hematopoietic cell transplantation with graft depleted of TCRalphabeta T cells and CD19 B cells. The children who served as transplant recipients had been given grafts of TCRalphabeta/CD19-depleted allogeneic hematopoietic cells.

The TCR was taken from a girl under 10 years old with aplastic anemia, due to receive a stem cell transplant. The chain employs TRBV7-7 and TRBJ2-7, with a tentative D gene TRBD2 over 5 matching bases. This specimen consisted of PBMCs, obtained before TCRalphabeta/CD19-depleted stem cell transplant. The nucleotide sequence is TGTGCCAGCAGCGCCGGGGAATCGTACGAGCAGTACTTC. The translation is CASSAGESYEQYF.